Described below is a single TCR beta chain sequence and its context. This sample stems from a study of T cells in Graves' hyperthyroidism and ophthalmopathy. This CDR3 has 16 amino acids. V was trimmed by 0 bases and J by 0 bases, leaving 7 bases between them. CDR1 and CDR2 from the germline V gene are SGHRS and YFSETQ. TCR beta CDR3 sequences were amplified from RNA transcripts. During a first-round RT-PCR of the TCR CDR3, the HTBI primer set was used. TCRdb re-called the multiplex PCR reads with MiXCR, one entry per CDR3 protein. The table records 650,000 to 750,000 distinct CDR3 sequences, approximately 14% of them present only once. Absent ophthalmopathy progression within 18 months defined stable Graves' hyperthyroidism.

The chain employs TRBV5-1 and TRBJ2-6; no firm D call. The specimen was blood. The sequence derives from a woman aged 18-30 years with Graves' hyperthyroidism. The CDR3 coding sequence is TGCGCCAGCAGCTTGGGACTCTACTCTGGGGCCAACGTCCTGACTTTC. As protein: CASSLGLYSGANVLTF.